Presented here are 20 T cell receptor beta chains from one specimen sequenced in a study of response to subunit inactivated influenza vaccine. TCRdb reprocessed the RT-PCR reads with MiXCR, giving one entry per CDR3 protein. Of over 150,000 distinct CDR3 sequences listed, around an eighth are singletons. Sequenced here: CD8+ T cells sorted from PBMCs, sampled 5 to 6 days after vaccination. The receptors stem from a man aged 45 to 65 who received an inactivated influenza vaccine.

The chain links TRBV11-2 to TRBJ2-7, with 12 bases fitting TRBD1. Germline lookup yields CDR1 SGHAT and CDR2 FQNNGV. The CDR3 length is 17 residues. J lost 4 bases, V lost 0 bases, and 7 bases had no gene match. CDR3 coding DNA: TGTGCCAGCAGCTTAGATTGGGGACAGGGGGCGCAGTACGAGCAGTACTTC. Protein product: CASSLDWGQGAQYEQYF.

There are many counts of this clonotype. The chain combines TRBV28 with TRBJ1-1; D is possibly TRBD1 (5 bases). Germline V lookup: CDR1 MDHEN, CDR2 SYDVKM. The CDR3 consists of 14 residues. With 5 bases removed from V and 3 bases from J, the gap between germline ends came to 13 bases. The CDR3 protein is CASSVPQGHTEAFF. CDR3 sequence (DNA): TGTGCCAGCAGTGTCCCGCAGGGTCACACTGAAGCTTTCTTT.

This chain connects TRBV19 to TRBJ2-7; D unclear. Germline CDR1 reads LNHDA; CDR2 reads SQIVND (reference sequence). Trimming shortened V by 3 bases and J by 0 bases, and 9 bases separated the two germline ends. CDR3 size: 14 residues. CDR3 sequence: CASSIAASSYEQYF. The CDR3 coding sequence is TGTGCCAGTAGTATCGCCGCGAGCTCCTACGAGCAGTACTTC.

This chain links TRBV14 with TRBJ2-7; no clear D gene. The germline V and J ends were trimmed by 1 base and 5 bases, with 6 bases remaining between them. Germline CDR1 SGHDN, CDR2 FVKESK. This CDR3 region has 12 residues. In DNA form, the CDR3 reads TGTGCCAGCAGCCAAGTGACCCACGAGCAGTACTTC. Its translation is CASSQVTHEQYF.

This clonotype was counted a few times. This chain uses TRBV9 with TRBJ2-7, with 8 bases fitting TRBD2. From germline, CDR1 is SGDLS and CDR2 YYNGEE. The CDR3 loop spans 15 amino acids. The junction had 9 bases not matched to a gene; V was cut back by 5 bases and J by 2 bases. The CDR3 here is CASSPSGGAAYEQYF. Here the CDR3 DNA reads TGTGCCAGCAGTCCCTCCGGGGGGGCAGCCTACGAGCAGTACTTC.

The table lists this clonotype with a few counts. V gene TRBV7-9 combines with J gene TRBJ2-5; D uncertain. CDR1 and CDR2 from the germline V gene are SEHNR and FQNEAQ (reference sequence). Trimming left V 1 base short and J 3 bases short, with 12 bases between. CDR3 length: 15 amino acids. CDR3 amino acids: CASSLVVDKKETQYF. The CDR3 DNA reads TGTGCCAGCAGCTTAGTGGTTGACAAGAAAGAGACCCAGTACTTC.

The gene calls are TRBV15 and TRBJ2-5; 10 bases line up with TRBD2. The CDR3 sequence is 15 residues long. J was trimmed by 4 bases and V by 3 bases; bases with no gene match: 5. The germline V gene encodes CDR1 LNHNV and CDR2 YYDKDF (reference sequence). CDR3 in amino acids: CATSSLAGEGETQYF. Written as DNA, the CDR3 is TGTGCCACCAGCAGTCTAGCGGGAGAAGGAGAGACCCAGTACTTC.

In its sample, this clonotype was seen a few times. The CDR3 sequence: CASSLGPLEQFF. CDR3 in DNA: TGTGCCAGCAGCTTAGGCCCCCTTGAGCAGTTCTTC. The chain is built from TRBV7-2 and TRBJ2-1; D gene unclear. Germline V CDR1 and CDR2: SGHTA, FQGNSA. V shed 1 base and J shed 9 bases, with 7 bases lying between them. The CDR3 extends over 12 amino acids.

This clonotype has a handful of counts. V and J are TRBV5-1 and TRBJ2-7; D unresolved. From germline, CDR1 is SGHRS and CDR2 YFSETQ. V lost 0 bases and J lost 3, with 7 bases in between. The CDR3 extends over 13 amino acids. The DNA of the CDR3 is TGCGCCAGCAGCTTGGCACGCCACTACGAGCAGTACTTC. It yields the protein CASSLARHYEQYF.

This clonotype was counted between two and nine times. The genes are TRBV28 and TRBJ2-1; maybe TRBD2 (6 bases). This CDR3 contains 14 residues. The V end was cut by 6 bases, the J end by 1 base, with 10 bases between. Germline V gives CDR1 MDHEN, CDR2 SYDVKM. Written as DNA, the CDR3 is TGTGCCAGCAGACAGACTAGTTCCTACAATGAGCAGTTCTTC. Its translation is CASRQTSSYNEQFF.

The table lists this clonotype with a few counts. The rearrangement links TRBV7-9 to TRBJ2-1; maybe TRBD1 (6 bases). Per germline, CDR1 SEHNR and CDR2 FQNEAQ (reference sequence). This CDR3 is built from 16 residues. V was trimmed by 5 bases and J by 12 bases, leaving 26 bases between them. CDR3 in DNA: TGTGCCAGCAGCCGGCTCGGGGCAGGGGTCCGATTCGGGCAGTTCTTC. Translating it yields CASSRLGAGVRFGQFF.

At least ten counts were recorded for this clonotype. The chain is built from TRBV12-3 or TRBV12-4 and TRBJ2-1, with D possibly TRBD2 on 5 matching bases. This CDR3 is built from 14 residues. V lost 4 bases and J lost 1, with 8 bases in between. CDR3 sequence reads: CASSYTSSYNEQFF. The CDR3 nucleotides read TGTGCCAGCAGTTATACTAGTTCCTACAATGAGCAGTTCTTC.

This clonotype showed up just a few times. The gene calls are TRBV29-1 and TRBJ1-2, with 8 bases fitting TRBD1. This CDR3 has 12 residues. Germline CDR1 reads SQVTM; CDR2 reads ANQGSEA. The ends lost 8 bases at V and 4 bases at J; junction bases unmatched: 6. The CDR3 is CSTPDRGYGYTF. CDR3 sequence (DNA): TGCAGCACCCCCGACAGGGGCTATGGCTACACCTTC.

This sequence joins TRBV10-1 and TRBJ2-1; D remains ambiguous. The V gene lost 10 bases and the J gene lost 3 bases, with 4 bases spanning the gap. This CDR3 region has 10 residues. In germline, CDR1 is WNHNN, CDR2 SYGVQD (reference sequence). CDR3 protein: CANFYNEQFF. In nucleotides, the CDR3 is TGCGCCAACTTCTACAATGAGCAGTTCTTC.

The chain carries TRBV6-1 and TRBJ2-7; D remains ambiguous. This CDR3 is 15 amino acids long. V was pared by 2 bases and J by 3 bases, with 14 bases between. CDR1 is MNHNS, CDR2 SASEGT, per germline. The CDR3 nucleotides are TGTGCCAGCAGTGAATTGCACTTCGGATTCTACGAGCAGTACTTC. This translates into CASSELHFGFYEQYF.

This clonotype was seen at least ten times. The chain is built from TRBV6-5 and TRBJ2-1; D unresolved. V gave up 1 base and J gave up 0 bases, with 4 bases separating them. The germline V gene has CDR1 MNHEY and CDR2 SVGAGI. This CDR3 spans 14 amino acids. In DNA form, the CDR3 reads TGTGCCAGCAGTTACTTCGGCTCCTACAATGAGCAGTTCTTC. It is translated as CASSYFGSYNEQFF.

This clonotype was detected only a few times. This chain connects TRBV30 to TRBJ2-3; D might be TRBD1 (6 bases). Trimming took off 6 bases at V and 0 bases at J, with 22 bases between the two ends. This CDR3 has 17 residues. Germline V gene lookup returns CDR1 GTSNPN and CDR2 SVGIG (reference sequence). The CDR3 coding sequence is TGTGCCTGTGTGTCGGCAGGGGAAGGGATAAGCACAGATACGCAGTATTTT. It translates to CACVSAGEGISTDTQYF.

This clonotype was counted between two and nine times. The J gene is TRBJ2-1, the V gene TRBV12-3 or TRBV12-4, with D perhaps TRBD2 (6 bases). The CDR3 is 16 residues long. Trimming stripped 4 bases from V and 0 bases from J, with 13 bases between. CDR3 DNA: TGTGCCAGCAGTTCTGTGGGGGGACGCTCCTACAATGAGCAGTTCTTC. It is translated as CASSSVGGRSYNEQFF.

This clonotype has just a few counts. CDR3 protein: CSVGTPQTYNEQFF. In nucleotides, the CDR3 is TGCAGCGTCGGGACCCCGCAAACCTACAATGAGCAGTTCTTC. The chain combines TRBV29-1 with TRBJ2-1; D might be TRBD1 or TRBD2, each matching 5 bases. V shed 6 bases and J shed 2 bases, with 14 bases lying between them. CDR3 length: 14 amino acids. Germline CDR1 is SQVTM and CDR2 is ANQGSEA.

The rearrangement uses TRBV25-1 and TRBJ2-1; TRBD2 aligns across 7 bases. The CDR3 length is 15 residues. J gave up 2 bases and V 3 bases, and 4 bases lay outside the gene matches. Germline V gene sequence: CDR1 MGHDK, CDR2 SYGVNS. The CDR3 region has the DNA TGTGCCAGCAGTGACCCGGGACTACCCTACAATGAGCAGTTCTTC. It yields the protein CASSDPGLPYNEQFF.